The 8 T cell receptor beta chains in this list originate from one sample, sequenced in a study of blood T cell repertoires in COVID-19. Produced via immunoSEQ multiplex PCR; TCRdb's table is partial and in-frame only. In the table there are fewer than 70,000 clones, 87% of which are singletons. Material for sequencing was peripheral blood. These receptors were collected from a man in his fifties or sixties with active COVID-19.

V gene TRBV7-2 combines with J gene TRBJ2-1; D is possibly TRBD2 (5 bases). The germline V and J ends were trimmed by 5 bases and 7 bases, with 15 bases remaining between them. Per germline, CDR1 SGHTA and CDR2 FQGNSA. The CDR3 length is 14 residues. The CDR3 coding sequence is TGTGCCAGCAGCCTCTTAGTACCGGGGAATGAGCAGTTCTTC. Translating it yields CASSLLVPGNEQFF.

This clone came up a few times. The genes are TRBV6-5 and TRBJ1-1; D perhaps matches TRBD1 (6 bases). Trimming left V 5 bases short and J 6 bases short, with 16 bases between. The germline V gene encodes CDR1 MNHEY and CDR2 SVGAGI. The CDR3 is made up of 14 amino acids. CDR3: CASSITTGFSEAFF. The CDR3, as DNA: TGTGCCAGCAGTATTACCACAGGGTTCTCTGAAGCTTTCTTT.

This chain links TRBV5-6 with TRBJ2-6; D is uncertain. The CDR3 is 15 residues long. Per the germline V gene, CDR1 is SGHDT and CDR2 is YYEEEE. V lost 4 bases, J lost 0 bases, and 8 bases lay in between. CDR3 bases: TGTGCCAGCAGCCCACAGAGCTCTGGGGCCAACGTCCTGACTTTC. Residues: CASSPQSSGANVLTF. The full variable domain, with the rest looked up from reference TRBV5-6 and TRBJ2-6, is DAGVTQSPTHLIKTRGQQVTLRCSPKSGHDTVSWYQQALGQGPQFIFQYYEEEERQRGNFPDRFSGHQFPNYSSELNVNALLLGDSALYLCASSPQSSGANVLTFGAGSRLTVL.

The chain has TRBV7-6 and TRBJ2-7; 7 positions agree with TRBD1. V lost 1 base, J lost 0 bases, and 3 bases stayed unmatched. The CDR3 length is 15 residues. Germline V gene lookup returns CDR1 SGHVS and CDR2 FNYEAQ. For the CDR3, the DNA is TGTGCCAGCAGCTTAGTTACAGGGGCCTCCTACGAGCAGTACTTC. Amino acids: CASSLVTGASYEQYF.

The chain is built from TRBV2 and TRBJ2-2; 13 nucleotides align to TRBD2. CDR3 size: 18 residues. Trimming removed 10 bases from V and 6 bases from J; junction bases left unmatched: 17. The germline V gene encodes CDR1 SNHLY and CDR2 FYNNEI. The CDR3 DNA reads TGTGCCACGGTACCGGGACTAGCGGGACAAGTCAGCGCCGGGGAGCTGTTTTTT. Protein: CATVPGLAGQVSAGELFF. Supplemented by reference TRBV2 and TRBJ2-2, the full variable domain reads EPEVTQTPSHQVTQMGQEVILRCVPISNHLYFYWYRQILGQKVEFLVSFYNNEISEKSEIFDDQFSVERPDGSNFTLKIRSTKLEDSAMYFCATVPGLAGQVSAGELFFGEGSRLTVL.

The chain employs TRBV6-5 and TRBJ2-1, with a tentative D call TRBD2 (5 bases). Trimming stripped 5 bases from V and 3 bases from J, with 14 bases between. This CDR3 has 15 amino acids. Germline V gene data show CDR1 as MNHEY and CDR2 as SVGAGI. CDR3 sequence: CASSPRLASYNEQFF. In nucleotides, the CDR3 is TGTGCCAGCAGTCCGCGGCTAGCCAGCTACAATGAGCAGTTCTTC.

Only one count was recorded for this clone. V gene TRBV6-5 combines with J gene TRBJ2-3; maybe TRBD2 (7 bases). V was pared by 0 bases and J by 0 bases, with 10 bases between. This CDR3 has 16 residues. Germline V gives CDR1 MNHEY, CDR2 SVGAGI. CDR3 sequence: CASSYSRGGSTDTQYF. CDR3 nucleotides: TGTGCCAGCAGTTACTCGAGGGGGGGGAGCACAGATACGCAGTATTTT.

The rearrangement uses TRBV7-9 and TRBJ2-1, with 15 bases fitting TRBD2. Germline assignment: CDR1 SEHNR and CDR2 FQNEAQ (reference sequence). J was trimmed by 4 bases and V by 5 bases; bases with no gene match: 3. The CDR3 extends over 16 amino acids. The CDR3 coding sequence is TGTGCCAGCAGCCTGGGACTAGCGGGAGGTTACAATGAGCAGTTCTTC. As protein: CASSLGLAGGYNEQFF.